This TCR beta chain stems from a study of lymphopenia after photon versus proton radiotherapy. V dropped 5 bases and J dropped 7 bases, with 20 bases sitting between them. Germline V gene sequence: CDR1 LNHDA, CDR2 SQIVND (reference sequence). This CDR3 comprises 16 residues. Whole-study results and caveats: Only patients who died were analyzed for survival; proton advantage is unproven.

On this clone: The antigen is unknown.

Profiled with immunoSEQ multiplex PCR; TCRdb holds only in-frame clones, not every one. The table has tens of thousands of clones, approximately 90% seen once. The V and J genes are TRBV19 and TRBJ2-2; D may correspond to TRBD1 or TRBD2 (5 bases each). Sequenced here: peripheral blood, sampled from a patient treated with photon-based radiotherapy. This receptor was obtained from a woman in her 70s with pancreatic cancer. CDR3 DNA: TGTGCCAGTAGTGGTACCGGGACCCGGGTCGGCGGGGAGCTGTTTTTT. It encodes CASSGTGTRVGGELFF. Full variable domain (rest looked up from reference TRBV19 and TRBJ2-2): DGGITQSPKYLFRKEGQNVTLSCEQNLNHDAMYWYRQDPGQGLRLIYYSQIVNDFQKGDIAEGYSVSREKKESFPLTVTSAQKNPTAFYLCASSGTGTRVGGELFFGEGSRLTVL.